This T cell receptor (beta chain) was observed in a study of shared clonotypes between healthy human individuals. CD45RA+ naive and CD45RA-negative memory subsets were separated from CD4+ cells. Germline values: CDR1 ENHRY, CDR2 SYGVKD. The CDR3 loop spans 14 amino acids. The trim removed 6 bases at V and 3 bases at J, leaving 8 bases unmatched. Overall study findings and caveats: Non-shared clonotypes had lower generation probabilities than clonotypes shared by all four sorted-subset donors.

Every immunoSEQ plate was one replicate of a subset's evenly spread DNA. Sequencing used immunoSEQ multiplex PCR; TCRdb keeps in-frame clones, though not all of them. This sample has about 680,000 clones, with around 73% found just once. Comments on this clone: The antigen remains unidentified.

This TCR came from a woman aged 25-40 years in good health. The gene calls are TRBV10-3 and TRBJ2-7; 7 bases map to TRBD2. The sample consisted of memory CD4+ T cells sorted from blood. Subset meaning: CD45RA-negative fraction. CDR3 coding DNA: TGTGCCATCAGGGCAGCGGGAATGTACTACGAGCAGTACTTC. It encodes CAIRAAGMYYEQYF.